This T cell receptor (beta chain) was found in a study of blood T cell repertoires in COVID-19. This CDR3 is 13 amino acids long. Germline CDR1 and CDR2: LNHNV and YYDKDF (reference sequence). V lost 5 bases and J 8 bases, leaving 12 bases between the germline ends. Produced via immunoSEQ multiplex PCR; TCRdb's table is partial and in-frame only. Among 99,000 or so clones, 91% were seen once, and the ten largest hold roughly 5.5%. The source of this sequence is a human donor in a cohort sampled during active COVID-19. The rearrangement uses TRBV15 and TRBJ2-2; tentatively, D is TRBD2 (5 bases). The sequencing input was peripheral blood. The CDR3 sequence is CATSGPPGGELFF. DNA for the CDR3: TGTGCCACCAGCGGGCCCCCGGGGGGGGAGCTGTTTTTT. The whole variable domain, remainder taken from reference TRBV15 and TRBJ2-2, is DAMVIQNPRYQVTQFGKPVTLSCSQTLNHNVMYWYQQKSSQAPKLLFHYYDKDFNNEADTPDNFQSRRPNTSFCFLDIRSPGLGDTAMYLCATSGPPGGELFFGEGSRLTVL.